The rows below give T cell receptor beta chains drawn from one sample of a study of beta chain features in type 1 diabetes. The repertoire was sequenced with immunoSEQ multiplex PCR; TCRdb's copy has only in-frame clones and lacks some. The table includes 680,000 or so clones, roughly a sixth detected once. Sequences were obtained from naive CD4+ T cells from blood. These receptors were taken from a man between 18 and 35 years old in good health. The CDR3 runs from the conserved cysteine through the conserved F or W. The order of the fields is D gene, clone size, J gene, V gene, CDR3 DNA, CDR3 protein. D genes are given only for firm matches. For some rows the clone size is stated as once, few or many, or as a class when expanded; others skip it.

>NA|NA|TRBJ1-4|TRBV7-3
TGTGCCAGCAGCACCCGGACAGCCGTGTCTAATGAAAAACTGTTTTTT
CASSTRTAVSNEKLFF
>NA|NA|TRBJ2-3|TRBV27
TGTGCCAGCAGGCCATGGGTCGGTACGCAGTATTTT
CASRPWVGTQYF
>NA|few|TRBJ1-2|TRBV15
TGTGCCACCAGCAGAGGCCGGACCTGGGGCTATGGCTACACCTTC
CATSRGRTWGYGYTF
>TRBD1|NA|TRBJ1-5|TRBV4-2
TGTGCCAGCAGCCCACCGGGACAGGGAGGCAATCAGCCCCAGCATTTT
CASSPPGQGGNQPQHF
>NA|few|TRBJ2-7|TRBV18
TGTGCCAGCTCACCGGCGCGGGGCGAGCAGTACTTC
CASSPARGEQYF
>NA|few|TRBJ1-5|TRBV27
TGTGCCAGCAGTTTATCCGCCCCACAGTTCGCGGGCGATCAGCCCCAGCATTTT
CASSLSAPQFAGDQPQHF
>NA|NA|TRBJ2-1|TRBV7-9
TGTGCCAGCAGCTTGGTCGTTGAGCAGTTCTTC
CASSLVVEQFF
>TRBD1|NA|TRBJ1-6|TRBV5-1
TGCGCCAGCAGCATGGACAGGGGCGATTATAATTCACCCCTCCACTTT
CASSMDRGDYNSPLHF
>NA|NA|TRBJ2-7|TRBV28
TGTGCCAGCAGTACCTACGAAGAACCTTACGAGCAGTACTTC
CASSTYEEPYEQYF
>TRBD2|NA|TRBJ2-1|TRBV6-4
TGTGCCAGCACGACTAGCGGGAACCACAATGAGCAGTTCTTC
CASTTSGNHNEQFF